Listed below are T cell receptor beta chains from one sample, sequenced in a study of cytomegalovirus exposure and HLA in healthy donors. The assay was immunoSEQ multiplex PCR, and TCRdb's table has in-frame clones only and misses some. The table lists about 210,000 clones, approximately 77% of them singletons, with 3.4% in the top ten. Sequenced: PBMCs. These receptors were taken from a man aged 40-55 years in good health and CMV-seropositive. CDR3s include the opening cysteine and the closing phenylalanine or tryptophan. The order of the fields is CDR3 length, clone size, V gene, J gene, D gene, CDR3 DNA, CDR3 protein. The D gene is left open where the match is weak. Clone sizes are given selectively: once, few, many, or a class where the clone is expanded.

17,.,TRBV15,TRBJ2-1,.,TGTGCCACCAGCACTCCCTCCATCGGTAGCTCCTACAATGAGCAGTTCTTC,CATSTPSIGSSYNEQFF
13,.,TRBV12-5,TRBJ2-5,.,TGTGCTAGTGGTTTGGACGGGATGGAGACCCAGTACTTC,CASGLDGMETQYF
14,few,TRBV7-2,TRBJ2-7,TRBD2,TGTGCCAGCAGCTTAGCCAGCGGGACCTACGAGCAGTACTTC,CASSLASGTYEQYF
16,.,TRBV18,TRBJ2-5,.,TGTGCCAGCTCACCAGAGACTAGTGGGTACCAAGAGACCCAGTACTTC,CASSPETSGYQETQYF
15,.,TRBV9,TRBJ2-3,TRBD2,TGTGCCAGCAGCGTAGGGACTAGCGGATCAGATACGCAGTATTTT,CASSVGTSGSDTQYF
14,.,TRBV29-1,TRBJ2-7,TRBD2,TGCAGCGTTGAAAGGGGAGCGGGAAGTTACGAGCAGTACTTC,CSVERGAGSYEQYF
13,.,TRBV29-1,TRBJ2-5,.,TGCAGCCCATCGAAGCAGGGAAAAGAGACCCAGTACTTC,CSPSKQGKETQYF
15,.,TRBV4-3,TRBJ2-7,TRBD2,TGCGCCAGCAGCCAAGATCCGCGGGAGGGTTCCGAGCAGTACTTC,CASSQDPREGSEQYF
15,.,TRBV6-5,TRBJ2-3,TRBD1,TGTGCCAGCAACCCTAGGACAGGGGGGACAGATACGCAGTATTTT,CASNPRTGGTDTQYF
14,.,TRBV25-1,TRBJ1-3,.,TGTGCCAGCAGGGGAGTTAGCTCTGGAAACACCATATATTTT,CASRGVSSGNTIYF
14,.,TRBV5-5,TRBJ2-2,.,TGCGCCAGCCGAGCCGGGACTAACACCGGGGAGCTGTTTTTT,CASRAGTNTGELFF
18,.,TRBV4-1,TRBJ2-5,TRBD2,TGCGCCAGCAGCCAAGAGTCGTTACAGCGGGGGAACCAAGAGACCCAGTACTTC,CASSQESLQRGNQETQYF
16,.,TRBV5-1,TRBJ2-7,.,TGCGCCAGCAGCTTGGAGGGGGGGCAGCGGGTCTACGAGCAGTACTTC,CASSLEGGQRVYEQYF
14,.,TRBV6-6,TRBJ2-7,.,TGTGCCAGCAGCCTACAAGGGGCAATCTACGAGCAGTACTTC,CASSLQGAIYEQYF
16,.,TRBV7-2,TRBJ1-1,.,TGTGCCAGCAGCTTAAGGCTGACAGGCATGAACACTGAAGCTTTCTTT,CASSLRLTGMNTEAFF